Listed here are 32 T cell receptor beta chains from one sample, sequenced in a study of blood T cells in healthy people across ages. A second PCR of roughly 7 to 11 cycles used a sample-barcoded 5' primer and a J-beta primer mix. TCRdb re-analysed the 5' RACE reads in MiXCR, keeping a single row per CDR3 protein. The repertoire holds over 600,000 distinct CDR3 sequences, with less than 60% as singletons. Material: blood. All receptors come from a man of 80 years or more in good health.

V and J are TRBV20-1 and TRBJ2-7; D remains ambiguous. The J call is doubtful: the DNA matches TRBJ2-5 better. CDR1 is DFQATT, CDR2 SNEGSKA, per germline (reference sequence). The CDR3 spans 10 residues. The CDR3 loop is CSASRKTQYF. The CDR3 DNA reads TGCAGTGCTAGTAGGAAGACCCAGTACTTC.

This chain uses TRBV13 with TRBJ2-5; 7 bases map to TRBD2. Germline CDR1 is PRHDT and CDR2 is FYEKMQ (reference sequence). The length of the CDR3 is 15 residues. With V trimmed by 3 bases and J by 4 bases, 8 bases remained unmatched. The CDR3 bases are TGTGCCAGCAGCTTCCAGGCCGGGGGGTCAGAGACCCAGTACTTC. Protein product: CASSFQAGGSETQYF.

The chain joins TRBV5-1 to TRBJ1-2; D is unclear. V lost 5 bases and J 3 bases, leaving 14 bases between the germline ends. The CDR3 has 14 amino acids. The germline V gene has CDR1 SGHRS and CDR2 YFSETQ. This chain's CDR3 is CASRTTPGHYGYTF. The CDR3 nucleotides are TGCGCCAGCAGAACGACACCCGGCCACTATGGCTACACCTTC.

V and J are TRBV15 and TRBJ1-2; D is perhaps TRBD1 (5 bases). Per germline, CDR1 LNHNV and CDR2 YYDKDF (reference sequence). The V gene lost 0 bases and the J gene lost 6 bases, with 11 bases spanning the gap. There are 14 residues in the CDR3. DNA for the CDR3: TGTGCCACCAGCAGAGATCCGGGGCCGAATGGCTACACCTTC. This codes for CATSRDPGPNGYTF.

This clonotype was detected only a few times. The chain combines TRBV6-5 with TRBJ2-5; maybe TRBD1 (5 bases). The CDR3 runs 11 residues. Germline V gene data show CDR1 as MNHEY and CDR2 as SVGAGI. V gave up 8 bases and J gave up 3 bases, with 7 bases separating them. The CDR3 DNA is TGTGCCAGCGCCAGGGAAGAGACCCAGTACTTC. Its translation is CASAREETQYF.

The CDR3 coding sequence is TGTGCCAGCAGCTTAGGGGGTCTTGGGACAGGGGTCAATTCACCCCTCCACTTT. Its translation: CASSLGGLGTGVNSPLHF. This sequence joins TRBV7-6 and TRBJ1-6, with 10 bases fitting TRBD1. The CDR3 spans 18 residues. V shed 1 base, J shed 7 bases, and the junction held 10 bases outside the gene matches. In germline, CDR1 is SGHVS, CDR2 FNYEAQ.

This clonotype was detected a few times. The chain combines TRBV24-1 with TRBJ2-3; D perhaps matches TRBD1 (6 bases). Germline CDR1 and CDR2: KGHDR and SFDVKD. The CDR3 runs 15 residues. V shed 4 bases and J shed 1 base, with 11 bases lying between them. In nucleotides, the CDR3 is TGTGCCACCAGTGAAATCCGGACAGGCACAGATACGCAGTATTTT. Protein product: CATSEIRTGTDTQYF.

This clonotype was picked up a small number of times. The chain has TRBV6-1 and TRBJ2-5; TRBD1 is a possible D gene (6 bases). The DNA end favors TRBJ2-7, so the J call may be wrong. Looked up from germline, CDR1 is MNHNS and CDR2 is SASEGT. The CDR3 runs to 14 residues. The CDR3 protein is CASSRTERVYEQYF. Here the CDR3 DNA reads TGTGCCAGCAGCAGGACAGAGAGGGTCTACGAGCAGTACTTC.

The V gene is TRBV5-1, the J gene TRBJ2-5; D is possibly TRBD2 (5 bases). Trimming shortened V by 6 bases and J by 1 base, and 10 bases separated the two germline ends. CDR3 length equals 13 residues. Germline V gene sequence: CDR1 SGHRS, CDR2 YFSETQ. In DNA, the CDR3 is TGCGCCAGCAAGGCAAGCGGCCAAGAGACCCAGTACTTC. Its protein product is CASKASGQETQYF.

The V gene is TRBV7-2, the J gene TRBJ2-3; D tentatively reads TRBD1 or TRBD2 (5 bases each). Trimming stripped 1 base from V and 1 base from J, with 15 bases between. CDR3 length: 17 amino acids. Germline V gives CDR1 SGHTA, CDR2 FQGNSA. The CDR3 coding sequence is TGTGCCAGCAGCTTAGGAGGGGTGGGCAGGGGCACAGATACGCAGTATTTT. Encoded protein: CASSLGGVGRGTDTQYF. The full variable domain, in which reference TRBV7-2 and TRBJ2-3 provide the parts outside the CDR3, is GAGVSQSPSNKVTEKGKDVELRCDPISGHTALYWYRQSLGQGLEFLIYFQGNSAPDKSGLPSDRFSAERTGGSVSTLTIQRTQQEDSAVYLCASSLGGVGRGTDTQYFGPGTRLTVL.

This chain connects TRBV29-1 to TRBJ2-7; a possible D gene is TRBD1 (5 bases). Germline V gene data show CDR1 as SQVTM and CDR2 as ANQGSEA. This CDR3 spans 13 amino acids. V lost 6 bases to trimming and J lost 3 bases, with 15 bases between them. CDR3 sequence reads: CSVGPQGSYEQYF. The CDR3 bases are TGCAGCGTGGGGCCCCAGGGAAGCTACGAGCAGTACTTC.

The chain joins TRBV12-3 or TRBV12-4 to TRBJ2-3; D is unclear. The CDR3 extends over 15 amino acids. V gave up 5 bases and J gave up 7 bases, with 19 bases separating them. CDR3 loop: CASSPTVPSRNTQYF. The CDR3 DNA sequence: TGTGCCAGCAGTCCGACGGTCCCCTCGCGGAATACGCAGTATTTT.

Comment on this clonotype: A read error may produce the germline difference seen at one junction end. V is TRBV28 and J is TRBJ2-7; D remains unclear. This CDR3 is 14 amino acids long. Germline values: CDR1 MDHEN, CDR2 SYDVKM. CDR3 DNA sequence: TGTGCTAGCAGTTTTATAGGGTTACGGTACGAGCAGTACTTC. It yields the protein CASSFIGLRYEQYF.

The rearrangement joins TRBV5-1 to TRBJ2-5, with 11 bases fitting TRBD2. Germline trimming cut 1 base from V and 4 bases from J; bases unmatched to any gene: 6. The CDR3 runs to 16 residues. CDR1 is SGHRS and CDR2 is YFSETQ in the germline V gene. As DNA, the CDR3 is TGCGCCAGCAGCTTGTCGGTAGCGGGAGGGGTAGAGACCCAGTACTTC. This translates into CASSLSVAGGVETQYF.

This chain joins TRBV28 and TRBJ2-3, with 7 bases that match TRBD1. Germline V gives CDR1 MDHEN, CDR2 SYDVKM. This CDR3 has 13 amino acids. Losses at the gene ends were 10 bases for V and 2 bases for J; bases not matched to a gene: 6. This CDR3 reads CATQGQNTDTQYF. The CDR3 DNA sequence: TGTGCCACACAGGGACAGAACACAGATACGCAGTATTTT.

This clonotype occurred many times. The chain uses TRBV4-2 and TRBJ1-5, with D unresolved. From germline, CDR1 is LGHNA and CDR2 YNFKEQ. Trimming removed 0 bases at V and 2 bases at J, with 8 bases between. The CDR3 is made up of 15 amino acids. CDR3: CASSQDQHGNQPQHF. CDR3 bases: TGTGCCAGCAGCCAAGACCAGCATGGCAATCAGCCCCAGCATTTT.

The chain is built from TRBV2 and TRBJ1-1; D gene ambiguous. The germline CDR1 and CDR2 sequences are SNHLY and FYNNEI. Between the trimmed V and J ends, which lost 5 bases and 5 bases, there was a span of 6 bases. This CDR3 contains 11 residues. The CDR3 sequence is CASSSHTEAFF. CDR3 DNA sequence: TGTGCCAGCAGTTCCCATACTGAAGCTTTCTTT.

The chain links TRBV20-1 to TRBJ2-4, with D tentatively TRBD1 (6 bases). Germline lookup yields CDR1 DFQATT and CDR2 SNEGSKA (reference sequence). This CDR3 comprises 13 residues. V was pared by 0 bases and J by 13 bases, with 16 bases between. CDR3 in amino acids: CSARDPQGWEQYF. The CDR3, as DNA: TGCAGTGCTAGAGATCCACAGGGATGGGAGCAGTACTTC.

The table lists this clonotype with a few counts. V is TRBV4-3 and J is TRBJ2-3; no definite D call. The CDR3 length is 13 residues. Trimming took 4 bases from V and 4 from J, leaving 9 bases between them. CDR1 is LGHNA, CDR2 YSLEER, per germline. The chain's CDR3 is CASSRDGADTQYF. The CDR3 DNA sequence: TGCGCCAGCAGCCGGGATGGCGCAGATACGCAGTATTTT.

This rearrangement joins TRBV25-1 to TRBJ2-7, with TRBD2 identical over 8 bases. This CDR3 comprises 17 residues. J lost 3 bases, V lost 1 base, and 11 bases had no gene match. Germline V lookup: CDR1 MGHDK, CDR2 SYGVNS. CDR3 sequence: CASSELGLAGRYYEQYF. CDR3 in DNA: TGTGCCAGCAGTGAATTAGGCCTAGCGGGCCGTTACTACGAGCAGTACTTC.

CDR3 in amino acids: CASTESGGSEQFF. CDR3 DNA sequence: TGTGCCAGCACCGAAAGCGGGGGAAGCGAGCAGTTCTTC. This chain connects TRBV27 to TRBJ2-1, with 8 bases that match TRBD2. V was pared by 7 bases and J by 10 bases, with 9 bases of the junction left unmatched. The germline V gene has CDR1 MNHEY and CDR2 SMNVEV (reference sequence). This CDR3 is built from 13 residues.

The rearrangement uses TRBV4-2 and TRBJ2-5; 9 bases match TRBD2. The CDR3 runs 15 residues. The germline V gene encodes CDR1 LGHNA and CDR2 YNFKEQ. The J segment lost 2 bases and the V segment lost 1 base, leaving 2 bases of the junction unmatched. CDR3: CASSQVGLAQETQYF. The CDR3 nucleotides are TGTGCCAGCAGCCAAGTCGGACTAGCGCAAGAGACCCAGTACTTC.

This clonotype was found a few times. CDR3 sequence reads: CAIQTGTSGYEQFF. In DNA form, the CDR3 reads TGTGCCATTCAGACCGGGACTAGCGGGTATGAGCAGTTCTTC. The chain has TRBV10-3 and TRBJ2-1, with 12 positions matching TRBD2. V shed 9 bases, J shed 8 bases, and the junction held 8 bases outside the gene matches. The CDR3 loop spans 14 amino acids. CDR1 and CDR2 from the germline V gene are ENHRY and SYGVKD.

This rearrangement joins TRBV15 to TRBJ2-4; D not resolved. The DNA end favors TRBJ2-5, so the J call may be wrong. The CDR3 contains 13 residues. Germline values: CDR1 LNHNV, CDR2 YYDKDF (reference sequence). The CDR3 protein is CATSRSLGETQYF. The CDR3 coding sequence is TGTGCCACCAGCAGATCCTTGGGGGAGACCCAGTACTTC.

In this sample, this clonotype turned up a few times. The rearrangement uses TRBV6-5 and TRBJ2-7; the D gene is possibly TRBD1 (6 bases). The CDR3 is 15 residues long. V lost 0 bases, J lost 3 bases, and 12 bases lay in between. Germline V gene lookup returns CDR1 MNHEY and CDR2 SVGAGI. CDR3 region: CASSYSAGANYEQYF. The CDR3 coding sequence is TGTGCCAGCAGTTACTCCGCAGGGGCCAACTACGAGCAGTACTTC.

The V gene is TRBV18, the J gene TRBJ1-3, with 9 bases that match TRBD1. Per germline, CDR1 KGHSH and CDR2 LQKENI. Trimming cost V 0 bases and J 7 bases; bases outside gene matches: 4. The CDR3 sequence is 15 residues long. The CDR3 nucleotides are TGTGCCAGCTCACCACCCGGGACAGGGAGTAACACCATATATTTT. Its translation: CASSPPGTGSNTIYF. Variable domain in full (rest from reference TRBV18 and TRBJ1-3): NAGVMQNPRHLVRRRGQEARLRCSPMKGHSHVYWYRQLPEEGLKFMVYLQKENIIDESGMPKERFSAEFPKEGPSILRIQQVVRGDSAAYFCASSPPGTGSNTIYFGEGSWLTVV.

V is TRBV6-5 and J is TRBJ2-3; tentative D call: TRBD2 (6 bases). Germline CDR1 and CDR2: MNHEY and SVGAGI. This CDR3 has 14 residues. V was trimmed by 0 bases and J by 5 bases, leaving 9 bases between them. For the CDR3, the DNA is TGTGCCAGCAGTTACTCGCGGGGCGGAGATACGCAGTATTTT. Residues: CASSYSRGGDTQYF.

The chain links TRBV2 to TRBJ2-1, with D perhaps TRBD1 (5 bases). V lost 2 bases and J lost 7, with 9 bases in between. CDR3 length: 13 amino acids. Per the germline V gene, CDR1 is SNHLY and CDR2 is FYNNEI. DNA for the CDR3: TGTGCCAGCAGTGAATCCAGGGCGAATGAGCAGTTCTTC. This translates into CASSESRANEQFF.

V is TRBV4-3 and J is TRBJ2-1; TRBD2 agrees at 11 bases. Per germline, CDR1 LGHNA and CDR2 YSLEER. The CDR3 is 16 amino acids. V shed 1 base and J 7 bases; nucleotides not matched to a gene: 6. For the CDR3, the DNA is TGCGCCAGCAGCCAAGGAGCTAGCGGGGGGTCGAATGAGCAGTTCTTC. Protein sequence: CASSQGASGGSNEQFF.

The gene calls are TRBV11-2 and TRBJ2-1; TRBD2 aligns across 7 bases. CDR1 is SGHAT, CDR2 FQNNGV, per germline. This CDR3 spans 16 amino acids. The junction had 8 bases not matched to a gene; V was cut back by 2 bases and J by 4 bases. CDR3 sequence reads: CASSLLRGSRYNEQFF. The CDR3 bases are TGTGCCAGCAGCTTACTTCGCGGGAGCAGATACAATGAGCAGTTCTTC.

The rearrangement links TRBV6-5 to TRBJ1-1; D gene ambiguous. The CDR3 is 13 amino acids. Trimming removed 7 bases at V and 4 bases at J, with 13 bases between. Germline V gene sequence: CDR1 MNHEY, CDR2 SVGAGI. The CDR3 DNA reads TGTGCCAGCAAGACCGGCGTGGGCACTGAAGCTTTCTTT. Its protein product is CASKTGVGTEAFF.

This clonotype was seen ten or more times. This chain links TRBV12-3 or TRBV12-4 with TRBJ1-6, with unresolved D. The CDR3 contains 16 residues. V was clipped by 8 bases and J by 0 bases, with 14 bases between them. The CDR3 bases are TGTGCCAGCGGAACTCTGAGGAGCTCCTATAATTCACCCCTCCACTTT. As protein: CASGTLRSSYNSPLHF.